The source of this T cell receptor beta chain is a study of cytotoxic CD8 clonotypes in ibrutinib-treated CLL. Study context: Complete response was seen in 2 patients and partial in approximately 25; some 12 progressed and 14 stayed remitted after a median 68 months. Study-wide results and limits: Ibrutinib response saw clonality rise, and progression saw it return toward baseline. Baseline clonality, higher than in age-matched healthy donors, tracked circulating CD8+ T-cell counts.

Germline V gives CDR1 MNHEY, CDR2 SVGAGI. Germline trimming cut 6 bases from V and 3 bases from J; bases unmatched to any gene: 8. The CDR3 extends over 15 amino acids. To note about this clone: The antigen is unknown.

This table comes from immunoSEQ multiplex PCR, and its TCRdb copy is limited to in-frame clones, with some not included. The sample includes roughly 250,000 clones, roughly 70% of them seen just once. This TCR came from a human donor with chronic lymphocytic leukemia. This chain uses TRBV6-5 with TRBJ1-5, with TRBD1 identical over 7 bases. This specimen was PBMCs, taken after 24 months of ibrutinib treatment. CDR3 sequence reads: CASSRGGADNQPQHF. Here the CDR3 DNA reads TGTGCCAGCAGCAGAGGGGGCGCCGACAATCAGCCCCAGCATTTT.